This TCR beta chain was found in a study of T cell clonality in common variable immunodeficiency. Study-wide findings and caveats: Fewer TCRbeta clones were shared among CVID subjects than controls. Links between repertoire features and CVID complications were heterogeneity-limited. Common variable immunodeficiency TCR beta sequences reportedly had fewer deletions and N-nucleotide insertions. CVID subjects showed higher TCRbeta clonality than healthy controls.

The CDR3 is 15 amino acids. J lost 0 bases, V lost 3 bases, and 0 bases had no gene match. CDR1 is MNHEY and CDR2 is SMNVEV in the germline V gene (reference sequence). A word on this clone: Its antigen remains unknown. The DNA ends 3 residues before the CDR3 does, and the rest of the CDR3 is filled in from the germline J gene.

Sequencing was performed with immunoSEQ multiplex PCR; in TCRdb, only in-frame clones are kept and a portion is missing. Altogether 50,000 to 70,000 clones were found in the sample, and no singletons occur. This chain connects TRBV27 to TRBJ2-7, with TRBD2 matching 12 bases. The origin of this receptor is a person aged 18 to 70 in good health. The source material was peripheral blood mononuclear cells. The DNA read from the CDR3 is TGTGCCAGCAGTTTGACTAGCGGGAGCTCCTACGAG. Its translation: CASSLTSGSSYE. The whole CDR3 region reads CASSLTSGSSYEQYF.